Sequencing of this T cell receptor (beta chain) was carried out in a study of blood T cell repertoires in COVID-19. Looking at the study overall: There were acute and convalescent COVID-19 samples, and they came from the United States, Italy and Spain.

Clones were sequenced by immunoSEQ multiplex PCR, and TCRdb holds only the in-frame ones, with some missing. The repertoire consists of about 280,000 clones, with 65% to 90% occurring once and the leading ten covering around 12%. The germline CDR1 and CDR2 sequences are LNHDA and SQIVND (reference sequence). Trimming took 6 bases from V and 2 from J, leaving 19 bases between them. The CDR3 has 17 amino acids. The receptor was isolated from an older woman with COVID-19, enrolled during active disease. The sequenced sample consisted of peripheral blood. V is TRBV19 and J is TRBJ1-4; tentative D call: TRBD1 (5 bases). This CDR3 reads CASSRSGGAGTNEKLFF. The CDR3 DNA is TGTGCCAGTAGCCGAAGCGGAGGGGCAGGGACTAATGAAAAACTGTTTTTT.